This T cell receptor (beta chain) appears in the sequencing data of a study of blood T cell repertoires in COVID-19. Recruits, aged about 18 to 100 years, lived in under 25 US areas. Allocation to cohorts depended on clinical history reported by the participants. The CDR3 has 15 residues. Germline CDR1 reads MNHNS; CDR2 reads SASEGT. V gave up 2 bases and J gave up 0 bases, with 7 bases separating them. TCRdb's copy holds only in-frame clones and misses some; the assay was immunoSEQ multiplex PCR. The sample holds about 230,000 clones; less than 90% are singletons and the top ten take approximately 3%.

This sequence originates from a woman between 50 and 59 years old in a cohort exposed to, infected with or recovered from COVID-19 (not recorded which). The sample was PBMCs or T cells enriched from blood (not recorded which). The chain uses TRBV6-1 and TRBJ2-2; D not resolved. The CDR3 nucleotides read TGTGCCAGCAGTGAAAACTCGGCGAACACCGGGGAGCTGTTTTTT. The encoded protein is CASSENSANTGELFF.